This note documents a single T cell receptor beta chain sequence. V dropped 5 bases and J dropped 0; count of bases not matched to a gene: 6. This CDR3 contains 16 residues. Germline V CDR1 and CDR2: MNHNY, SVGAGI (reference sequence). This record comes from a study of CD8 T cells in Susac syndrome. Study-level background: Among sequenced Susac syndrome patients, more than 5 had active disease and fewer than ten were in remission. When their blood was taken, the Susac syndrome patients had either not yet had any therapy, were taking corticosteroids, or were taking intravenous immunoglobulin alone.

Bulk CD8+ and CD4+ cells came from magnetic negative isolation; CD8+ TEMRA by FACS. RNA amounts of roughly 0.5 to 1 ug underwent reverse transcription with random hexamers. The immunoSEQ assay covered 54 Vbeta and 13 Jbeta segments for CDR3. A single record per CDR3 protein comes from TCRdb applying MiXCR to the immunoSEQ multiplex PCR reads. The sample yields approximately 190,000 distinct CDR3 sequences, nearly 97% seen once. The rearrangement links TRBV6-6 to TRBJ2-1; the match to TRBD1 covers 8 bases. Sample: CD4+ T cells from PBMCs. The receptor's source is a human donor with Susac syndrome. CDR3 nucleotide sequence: TGTGCCAGCAGTGGGGGACAGGCCCACTCCTACAATGAGCAGTTCTTC. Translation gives CASSGGQAHSYNEQFF.